The 25 T cell receptor beta chains below were found in one sample sequenced in a study of OX40 agonist ivuxolimab in advanced cancers. Library construction relied on the immunoSEQ multiplex PCR assay. The table comes from immuneACCESS by way of TCRdb, which keeps in-frame sequences with V and J called. Part of the clones is missing from these tables; in studies checked, under half for an unresolved V gene and the rest for unknown reasons. The sample has tens of thousands of clones on record, 70% to 90% of them singletons. The ten largest clones add up to approximately 1.1% of the sample. Sequencing used CD4+ or CD8+ T cells sorted from blood, obtained in a trial of the OX40 agonist ivuxolimab. The receptors come from an adult with an advanced solid tumor such as melanoma, head and neck, liver or kidney cancer.

The gene calls are TRBV10-2 and TRBJ1-1; 7 bases agree with TRBD1. Germline CDR1 is WSHSY and CDR2 is SAAADI. With V trimmed by 4 bases and J by 6 bases, 2 bases remained unmatched. There are 12 residues in the CDR3. The CDR3: CASSGGQPEAFF. The CDR3 DNA is TGCGCCAGCAGTGGGGGACAGCCTGAAGCTTTCTTT.

The chain uses TRBV9 and TRBJ1-3, with 7 bases that match TRBD1. Germline V gene lookup returns CDR1 SGDLS and CDR2 YYNGEE. Trimming removed 4 bases from V and 3 bases from J; junction bases left unmatched: 4. The CDR3 length is 14 residues. CDR3 residues: CASSKNRGGNTIYF. CDR3 bases: TGTGCCAGCAGCAAAAACAGGGGTGGAAACACCATATATTTT.

V is TRBV19 and J is TRBJ1-4; no firm D call. The CDR3 spans 15 residues. V gave up 3 bases and J gave up 0 bases, with 8 bases separating them. CDR1 and CDR2 (germline): LNHDA, SQIVND (reference sequence). The CDR3 bases are TGTGCCAGTAGTATGGTGACTGCAACTAATGAAAAACTGTTTTTT. This gives the protein CASSMVTATNEKLFF.

V gene TRBV2 combines with J gene TRBJ1-6; D possibly corresponds to TRBD1 (6 bases). Germline CDR1 reads SNHLY; CDR2 reads FYNNEI. Trimming cost V 3 bases and J 7 bases, with 13 bases left between them. This CDR3 has 15 amino acids. The CDR3 loop is CASSEGGQGNSPLHF. The CDR3 nucleotides read TGTGCCAGCAGTGAGGGGGGCCAGGGAAATTCACCCCTCCACTTT.

This chain connects TRBV19 to TRBJ2-6; TRBD1 agrees at 12 bases. Looked up from germline, CDR1 is LNHDA and CDR2 is SQIVND (reference sequence). The CDR3 runs 18 residues. The trim removed 4 bases at V and 4 bases at J, leaving 8 bases unmatched. DNA for the CDR3: TGTGCCAGTAGTACCTCGGGACAGGGGGCGCCAGGGGCCAACGTCCTGACTTTC. Translation: CASSTSGQGAPGANVLTF.

J is TRBJ1-2 and V is TRBV11-2; 7 positions match TRBD1. The CDR3 totals 13 residues. V lost 5 bases, J lost 1 base, and 1 base stayed unmatched. CDR1 is SGHAT, CDR2 FQNNGV, per germline. This chain's CDR3 is CASSRQGNYGYTF. The CDR3 DNA sequence: TGTGCCAGCAGCCGACAGGGTAACTATGGCTACACCTTC.

The chain combines TRBV5-4 with TRBJ1-1; D perhaps matches TRBD1 (6 bases). The CDR3 loop spans 13 amino acids. V lost 4 bases and J lost 2, with 9 bases in between. From germline, CDR1 is SGHNT and CDR2 YYREEE (reference sequence). CDR3 coding DNA: TGTGCCAGCAGCGGACAGCCTAACACTGAAGCTTTCTTT. It codes for CASSGQPNTEAFF.

The chain employs TRBV11-2 and TRBJ2-5; D remains unclear. This CDR3 has 14 amino acids. The ends were cut back, 0 bases at V and 7 bases at J, with 12 bases in the middle. Looked up from germline, CDR1 is SGHAT and CDR2 is FQNNGV. CDR3 nucleotides: TGTGCCAGCAGCTTAGATGAGGACGTGGGGACCCAGTACTTC. Amino acid sequence: CASSLDEDVGTQYF.

The gene calls are TRBV2 and TRBJ1-4, with TRBD1 matching 8 bases. The CDR3 totals 15 residues. The V gene end was trimmed by 9 bases and the J gene end by 3 bases; junction bases not matched to a gene: 9. Germline lookup yields CDR1 SNHLY and CDR2 FYNNEI. The CDR3 nucleotides are TGTGCCAGTGCTCGTCAGGGGGCGCCTAATGAAAAACTGTTTTTT. Translation: CASARQGAPNEKLFF. Complete variable domain (other parts from reference TRBV2 and TRBJ1-4): EPEVTQTPSHQVTQMGQEVILRCVPISNHLYFYWYRQILGQKVEFLVSFYNNEISEKSEIFDDQFSVERPDGSNFTLKIRSTKLEDSAMYFCASARQGAPNEKLFFGSGTQLSVL.

The chain links TRBV4-1 to TRBJ2-3; 8 bases align to TRBD1. CDR1 is MGHRA, CDR2 YSYEKL, per germline. This CDR3 spans 16 amino acids. V gave up 0 bases and J gave up 5 bases; unmatched junction bases: 7. Here the CDR3 reads CASSQEFRGQVDTQYF. CDR3 nucleotides: TGCGCCAGCAGCCAAGAATTCAGGGGGCAGGTAGATACGCAGTATTTT.

J is TRBJ1-5 and V is TRBV10-3; D possibly corresponds to TRBD1 (5 bases). V lost 2 bases, J lost 2 bases, and 10 bases lay in between. The length of the CDR3 is 15 residues. Germline V gene data show CDR1 as ENHRY and CDR2 as SYGVKD. This chain's CDR3 is CAISEQGWRNQPQHF. CDR3 DNA: TGTGCCATCAGTGAGCAGGGATGGCGCAATCAGCCCCAGCATTTT.

Only a few counts were recorded for this clone. The genes are TRBV4-1 and TRBJ2-7; D gene ambiguous. Trimming removed 4 bases from V and 7 bases from J, with 17 bases in between. Germline values: CDR1 MGHRA, CDR2 YSYEKL. CDR3 length equals 14 residues. The CDR3 nucleotides read TGCGCCAGCAGCCCCCAGGTAGGGCCCCTGGAGCAGTACTTC. Protein: CASSPQVGPLEQYF.

The gene calls are TRBV19 and TRBJ1-2, with 8 positions matching TRBD1. Germline V gene sequence: CDR1 LNHDA, CDR2 SQIVND (reference sequence). The V gene end was trimmed by 7 bases and the J gene end by 7 bases; junction bases not matched to a gene: 5. The CDR3 runs 12 residues. CDR3 bases: TGTGCCAGTAATAACAGGGGGTCTGGCTACACCTTC. Amino acid sequence: CASNNRGSGYTF.

This clone was detected once. The chain employs TRBV5-1 and TRBJ1-5, with no clear D. Germline-derived CDR1 and CDR2 are SGHRS and YFSETQ. The CDR3 contains 15 residues. Trimming pared 2 bases from V and 0 bases from J, leaving 9 bases between. CDR3 nucleotide sequence: TGCGCCAGCAGCTTCAGGAAGTATAGCAATCAGCCCCAGCATTTT. Its protein product is CASSFRKYSNQPQHF.

J is TRBJ2-1 and V is TRBV11-3; D is uncertain. Trimming removed 5 bases at V and 7 bases at J, with 12 bases between. CDR3 size: 13 residues. Germline CDR1 SGHNT, CDR2 YENEEA. CDR3 DNA sequence: TGTGCCAGCAGCCGACCCGGAGTGAATGAGCAGTTCTTC. Encoded protein: CASSRPGVNEQFF.

This chain uses TRBV27 with TRBJ1-6; possibly TRBD1 for D (6 bases). Trimming removed 1 base from V and 11 bases from J, with 21 bases in between. Germline V lookup: CDR1 MNHEY, CDR2 SMNVEV (reference sequence). The CDR3 length is 17 residues. This chain's CDR3 is CASSLFHRAGVRAPLHF. The CDR3 nucleotides read TGTGCCAGCAGTTTATTTCATCGGGCAGGGGTGCGGGCACCCCTCCACTTT.

The CDR3, as DNA: TGCGCCAGCAGGGCTACTAGCGGGGAATTAGATACGCAGTATTTT. Residues: CASRATSGELDTQYF. The V and J genes are TRBV4-1 and TRBJ2-3; 10 nucleotides match TRBD2. CDR1 and CDR2 from the germline V gene are MGHRA and YSYEKL. V trimming: 6 bases; J trimming: 5 bases; junction bases outside the gene matches: 8. The CDR3 totals 15 residues.

This rearrangement joins TRBV5-1 to TRBJ2-2; 9 nucleotides align to TRBD1. V shed 4 bases and J 2 bases; nucleotides not matched to a gene: 9. Germline CDR1 SGHRS, CDR2 YFSETQ. The CDR3 is made up of 17 amino acids. This CDR3 reads CASSGFGTGINTGELFF. The CDR3 DNA reads TGCGCCAGCAGCGGGTTTGGGACAGGGATAAACACCGGGGAGCTGTTTTTT.

The chain uses TRBV5-4 and TRBJ1-2; TRBD1 matches at 9 bases. The V gene's germline CDR1 is SGHNT and CDR2 YYREEE (reference sequence). The CDR3 has 17 residues. V trimming: 4 bases; J trimming: 8 bases; junction bases outside the gene matches: 18. The CDR3 is CASSKATGQGISSGYTF. The DNA for the CDR3 is TGTGCCAGCAGCAAGGCCACGGGACAGGGCATTTCATCCGGCTACACCTTC.

V and J are TRBV28 and TRBJ2-1, with no clear D. The CDR3 consists of 11 residues. Germline V lookup: CDR1 MDHEN, CDR2 SYDVKM. With 4 bases removed from V and 9 bases from J, the gap between germline ends came to 7 bases. CDR3 in amino acids: CASSSDGEQFF. The CDR3 nucleotides are TGTGCCAGCAGTTCCGATGGTGAGCAGTTCTTC.

This chain joins TRBV4-1 and TRBJ1-2, with unresolved D. This CDR3 has 13 residues. Per the germline V gene, CDR1 is MGHRA and CDR2 is YSYEKL. V shed 1 base and J shed 5 bases, with 8 bases lying between them. The DNA for the CDR3 is TGCGCCAGCAGCCAAGTAGACGAATATGGCTACACCTTC. This sequence encodes CASSQVDEYGYTF.

The V gene is TRBV7-9, the J gene TRBJ1-1, with 8 bases lining up with TRBD1. In germline, CDR1 is SEHNR, CDR2 FQNEAQ (reference sequence). V was pared by 5 bases and J by 8 bases, with 4 bases of the junction left unmatched. The CDR3 contains 12 residues. CDR3 residues: CASSQQGEEAFF. In DNA form, the CDR3 reads TGTGCCAGCAGCCAACAGGGGGAGGAAGCTTTCTTT.

This chain connects TRBV4-1 to TRBJ2-3; D may be TRBD2 (6 bases). V shed 0 bases and J shed 4 bases, with 11 bases lying between them. This CDR3 is built from 15 residues. Germline V lookup: CDR1 MGHRA, CDR2 YSYEKL. The CDR3 reads CASSQDRGGPDTQYF. The CDR3 coding sequence is TGCGCCAGCAGCCAAGATAGGGGAGGACCAGATACGCAGTATTTT.

This clone has a handful of counts. This sample also contains other DNA sequences that code for the same CDR3. CDR3 loop: CASSGTGGPSGNTIYF. CDR3 bases: TGTGCCAGCAGTGGGACAGGGGGCCCCTCAGGAAACACCATATATTTT. The chain combines TRBV6-1 with TRBJ1-3; 11 bases agree with TRBD1. The CDR3 covers 16 residues. V lost 4 bases to trimming and J lost 4 bases; unmatched junction nucleotides: 6. Germline V gene sequence: CDR1 MNHNS, CDR2 SASEGT.

The CDR3 DNA follows: TGTGCCAGCAAACCGGGACAGGGGGTAAAACTGTTTTTT. It yields the protein CASKPGQGVKLFF. The gene calls are TRBV2 and TRBJ1-4; TRBD1 matches at 11 bases. The CDR3 covers 13 residues. Unmatched junction bases numbered 5, after V lost 7 bases and J lost 10 bases. Germline loops: CDR1 SNHLY, CDR2 FYNNEI.